This entry lists 20 T cell receptor beta chains sequenced from one sample in a study of graft-versus-host responses after intestinal transplantation. Using immunoSEQ multiplex PCR, the repertoire was profiled, and TCRdb retains in-frame clones only, with some absent. The table records around 110,000 clones, over 80% of them present only once. These TCRs are of unknown antigen specificity. Source: unstimulated CD4+ T cells sorted from spleen or lymph node cells, taken before transplant. Receptors originate from a human donor who was the organ donor for an intestinal transplant.

The chain joins TRBV11-2 to TRBJ2-2, with D unclear. V lost 5 bases and J 5 bases, leaving 6 bases between the germline ends. CDR3 length: 12 residues. Germline CDR1 reads SGHAT; CDR2 reads FQNNGV. For the CDR3, the DNA is TGTGCCAGCAGCAGAGAAACCGGGGAGCTGTTTTTT. As protein: CASSRETGELFF.

This clone was detected only once. The chain has TRBV19 and TRBJ1-2; D is unclear. Germline CDR1 is LNHDA and CDR2 is SQIVND (reference sequence). The CDR3 is 12 residues long. The V gene lost 1 base and the J gene lost 6 bases, with 6 bases spanning the gap. DNA of the CDR3: TGTGCCAGTAGTATAGCCGTAAATGGCTACACCTTC. This codes for CASSIAVNGYTF.

The chain uses TRBV18 and TRBJ2-7, with TRBD2 identical over 9 bases. The V segment lost 0 bases and the J segment 5 bases; nucleotides outside the gene matches: 5. In germline, CDR1 is KGHSH, CDR2 LQKENI. This CDR3 has 15 residues. The CDR3 sequence is CASSPPPLAGHEQYF. CDR3 DNA sequence: TGTGCCAGCTCACCACCGCCACTAGCGGGTCACGAGCAGTACTTC. Full variable domain (outside the CDR3, taken from reference TRBV18 and TRBJ2-7): NAGVMQNPRHLVRRRGQEARLRCSPMKGHSHVYWYRQLPEEGLKFMVYLQKENIIDESGMPKERFSAEFPKEGPSILRIQQVVRGDSAAYFCASSPPPLAGHEQYFGPGTRLTVT.

This chain joins TRBV27 and TRBJ2-2, with D unresolved. The CDR3 covers 13 residues. The germline V and J ends were trimmed by 1 base and 6 bases, with 6 bases remaining between them. CDR1 and CDR2 from the germline V gene are MNHEY and SMNVEV (reference sequence). The CDR3 reads CASSLYLAGELFF. CDR3 sequence (DNA): TGTGCCAGCAGTTTATATCTAGCCGGGGAGCTGTTTTTT.

The V and J genes are TRBV5-4 and TRBJ1-3; no firm D call. CDR3 length equals 16 residues. The germline CDR1 and CDR2 sequences are SGHNT and YYREEE (reference sequence). Between the trimmed V and J ends, which lost 2 bases and 0 bases, there was a span of 12 bases. CDR3 sequence: CASSLSRSNSGNTIYF. CDR3 DNA sequence: TGTGCCAGCAGCTTATCACGGTCCAACTCTGGAAACACCATATATTTT.

This chain connects TRBV6-1 to TRBJ2-5; the D gene could be TRBD1 or TRBD2 (5 bases each). Germline-derived CDR1 and CDR2 are MNHNS and SASEGT. CDR3 length: 14 amino acids. Trimming removed 7 bases from V and 2 bases from J, with 14 bases in between. The CDR3 bases are TGTGCCAGCATTCCTCGGGACGCTCAAGAGACCCAGTACTTC. It specifies CASIPRDAQETQYF.

The rearrangement joins TRBV6-6 to TRBJ2-7; TRBD2 matches 12 bases. V gave up 7 bases and J gave up 2 bases; unmatched junction bases: 3. The length of the CDR3 is 14 residues. Germline CDR1 and CDR2: MNHNY and SVGAGI (reference sequence). The CDR3 region is CASILAGGPYEQYF. The CDR3 coding sequence is TGTGCCAGCATTCTAGCGGGGGGGCCCTACGAGCAGTACTTC.

This sequence joins TRBV7-6 and TRBJ2-7, with D perhaps matching TRBD1 (6 bases). Germline lookup yields CDR1 SGHVS and CDR2 FNYEAQ. V lost 6 bases and J lost 3, with 12 bases in between. CDR3 size: 13 residues. The CDR3 coding sequence is TGTGCCAGCAGTAGACAGGCCAGCTACGAGCAGTACTTC. Translation: CASSRQASYEQYF.

J is TRBJ2-7 and V is TRBV7-9; TRBD2 agrees at 10 bases. With V trimmed by 0 bases and J by 5 bases, 7 bases remained unmatched. CDR1 is SEHNR, CDR2 FQNEAQ, per germline (reference sequence). The CDR3 has 16 residues. The CDR3 region is CASSLAWSGRADEQYF. The CDR3 DNA reads TGTGCCAGCAGCTTAGCGTGGAGCGGGAGGGCCGACGAGCAGTACTTC.

Comments on this clone: An end of the junction differs from the germline gene, which may be a read error. This chain links TRBV12-5 with TRBJ2-3; 7 bases match TRBD1. The germline V gene encodes CDR1 LGHNT and CDR2 FRNRAP. The CDR3 totals 17 residues. The DNA of the CDR3 is TGTGTTAGTGGTTTGGACCCGGACAGGCCAATAACAGATACGCAGTATTTT. Its translation is CVSGLDPDRPITDTQYF.

This sequence joins TRBV7-6 and TRBJ2-1; D call uncertain. Germline CDR1 and CDR2: SGHVS and FNYEAQ. Trimming stripped 5 bases from V and 6 bases from J, with 11 bases between. This CDR3 is 13 amino acids long. CDR3 in DNA: TGTGCCAGCAGCCGCCACTTAGGCAATGAGCAGTTCTTC. Translated: CASSRHLGNEQFF.

The rearrangement uses TRBV2 and TRBJ1-4; D might be TRBD1 (5 bases). This CDR3 region has 13 residues. The germline CDR1 and CDR2 sequences are SNHLY and FYNNEI. V lost 6 bases to trimming and J lost 8 bases, with 13 bases between them. CDR3 residues: CASRGPGKEKLFF. In DNA, the CDR3 is TGTGCCAGCAGGGGGCCAGGGAAAGAAAAACTGTTTTTT.

The chain uses TRBV5-4 and TRBJ2-3, with D perhaps TRBD2 (5 bases). Germline-derived CDR1 and CDR2 are SGHNT and YYREEE (reference sequence). Trimming removed 3 bases at V and 2 bases at J, with 16 bases between. CDR3 size: 16 residues. This chain's CDR3 is CASSYGWRAVTDTQYF. DNA for the CDR3: TGTGCCAGCAGCTACGGGTGGCGGGCGGTCACAGATACGCAGTATTTT.

The chain couples TRBV5-4 to TRBJ2-3; D unresolved. The germline CDR1 and CDR2 sequences are SGHNT and YYREEE (reference sequence). The CDR3 has 14 amino acids. V gave up 1 base and J gave up 1 base, with 7 bases separating them. CDR3 bases: TGTGCCAGCAGCTTGTACTCGGGCACAGATACGCAGTATTTT. Translation gives CASSLYSGTDTQYF.

This sequence joins TRBV10-1 and TRBJ2-2, with 8 positions matching TRBD1. CDR1 and CDR2 (germline): WNHNN, SYGVQD (reference sequence). V was pared by 6 bases and J by 0 bases, with 6 bases of the junction left unmatched. CDR3 length: 16 residues. The CDR3 loop reads CASRIDRGPNTGELFF. The CDR3 region has the DNA TGCGCCAGCAGGATTGACAGGGGACCGAACACCGGGGAGCTGTTTTTT.

V and J are TRBV6-5 and TRBJ2-2, with a weak D call TRBD2 (5 bases). Germline values: CDR1 MNHEY, CDR2 SVGAGI. CDR3 length: 14 residues. Trimming left V 6 bases short and J 7 bases short, with 15 bases between. CDR3 sequence reads: CASSRPAEGGELFF. The CDR3, as DNA: TGTGCCAGCAGCCGACCGGCCGAGGGCGGGGAGCTGTTTTTT.

CDR3 in amino acids: CASSLSLTAGNVEAFF. CDR3 in DNA: TGTGCCAGCAGTTTATCGTTAACAGCGGGGAATGTTGAAGCTTTCTTT. This sequence joins TRBV27 and TRBJ1-1; D is unresolved. The V gene's germline CDR1 is MNHEY and CDR2 SMNVEV (reference sequence). The CDR3 runs 16 residues. V shed 0 bases and J shed 7 bases, with 18 bases lying between them.

This chain links TRBV29-1 with TRBJ1-1; 9 nucleotides match TRBD1. Germline V gives CDR1 SQVTM, CDR2 ANQGSEA. V lost 3 bases, J lost 6 bases, and 11 bases stayed unmatched. The CDR3 runs to 15 residues. CDR3 in amino acids: CSVDLFWGQGSEAFF. DNA of the CDR3: TGCAGCGTTGACCTATTTTGGGGACAGGGATCTGAAGCTTTCTTT.

This chain uses TRBV5-1 with TRBJ2-1, with 12 bases that match TRBD2. This CDR3 is 15 amino acids long. The germline V gene has CDR1 SGHRS and CDR2 YFSETQ. V gave up 4 bases and J gave up 9 bases; unmatched junction bases: 8. CDR3 in amino acids: CASSQGLAGGSEQFF. As DNA, the CDR3 is TGCGCCAGCAGCCAGGGGCTAGCGGGAGGGAGTGAGCAGTTCTTC.

The chain couples TRBV13 to TRBJ1-2, with D tentatively TRBD1 (6 bases). Trimming stripped 2 bases from V and 8 bases from J, with 9 bases between. Looked up from germline, CDR1 is PRHDT and CDR2 is FYEKMQ (reference sequence). The CDR3 spans 12 residues. The CDR3 loop reads CASSLQGRGYTF. The DNA for the CDR3 is TGTGCCAGCAGCTTACAGGGGAGGGGCTACACCTTC.